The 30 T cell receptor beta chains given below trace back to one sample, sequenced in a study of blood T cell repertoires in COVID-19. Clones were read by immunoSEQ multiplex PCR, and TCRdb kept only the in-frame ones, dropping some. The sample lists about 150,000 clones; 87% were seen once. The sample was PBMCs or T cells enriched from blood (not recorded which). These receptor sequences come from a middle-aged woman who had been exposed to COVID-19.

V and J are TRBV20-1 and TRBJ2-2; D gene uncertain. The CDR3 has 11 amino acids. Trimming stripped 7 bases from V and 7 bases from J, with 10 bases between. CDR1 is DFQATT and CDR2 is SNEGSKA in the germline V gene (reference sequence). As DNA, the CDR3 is TGCAGTGTACCCGGTAACGGGGAGCTGTTTTTT. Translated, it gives CSVPGNGELFF.

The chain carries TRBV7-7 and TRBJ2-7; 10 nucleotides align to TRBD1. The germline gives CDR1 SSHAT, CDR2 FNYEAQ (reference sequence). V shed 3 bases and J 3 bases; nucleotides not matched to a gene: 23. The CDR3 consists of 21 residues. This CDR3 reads CASSLGASFWFGTGAVYEQYF. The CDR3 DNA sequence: TGTGCCAGCAGCTTGGGAGCTTCTTTTTGGTTCGGGACAGGGGCCGTCTACGAGCAGTACTTC.

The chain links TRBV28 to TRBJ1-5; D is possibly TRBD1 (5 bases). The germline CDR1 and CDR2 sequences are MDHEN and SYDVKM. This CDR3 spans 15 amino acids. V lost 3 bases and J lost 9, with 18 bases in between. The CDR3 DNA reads TGTGCCAGCAGTTTGGGGGGAACCGGCAGTCGGCCCCAGCATTTT. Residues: CASSLGGTGSRPQHF. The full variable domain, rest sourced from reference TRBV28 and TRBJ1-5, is DVKVTQSSRYLVKRTGEKVFLECVQDMDHENMFWYRQDPGLGLRLIYFSYDVKMKEKGDIPEGYSVSREKKERFSLILESASTNQTSMYLCASSLGGTGSRPQHFGDGTRLSIL.

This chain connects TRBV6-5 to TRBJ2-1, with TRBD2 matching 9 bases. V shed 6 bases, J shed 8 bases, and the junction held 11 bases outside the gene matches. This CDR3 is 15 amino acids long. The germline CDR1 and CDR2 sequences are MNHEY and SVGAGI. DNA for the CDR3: TGTGCCAGCAGACCCCTTAGCGGGAGTCAGTATGAGCAGTTCTTC. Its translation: CASRPLSGSQYEQFF.

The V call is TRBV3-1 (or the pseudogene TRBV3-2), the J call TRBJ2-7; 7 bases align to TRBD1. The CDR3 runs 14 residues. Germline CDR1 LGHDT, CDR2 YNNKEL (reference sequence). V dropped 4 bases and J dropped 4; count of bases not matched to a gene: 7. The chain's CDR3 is CASSPGTVLYEQYF. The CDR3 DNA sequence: TGTGCCAGCAGCCCCGGGACAGTACTATACGAGCAGTACTTC.

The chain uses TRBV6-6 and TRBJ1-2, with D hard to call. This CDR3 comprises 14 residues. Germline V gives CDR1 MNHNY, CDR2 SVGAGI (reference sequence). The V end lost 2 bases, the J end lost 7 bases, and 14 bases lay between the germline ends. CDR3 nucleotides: TGTGCCAGCAGTTACCCCCCGGAGGGAAGTGGCTACACCTTC. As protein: CASSYPPEGSGYTF.

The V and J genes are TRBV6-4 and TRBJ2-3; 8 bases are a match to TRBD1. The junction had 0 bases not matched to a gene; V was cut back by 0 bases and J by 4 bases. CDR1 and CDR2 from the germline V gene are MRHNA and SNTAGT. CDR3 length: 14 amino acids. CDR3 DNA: TGTGCCAGCAGTGACTCGACAGGGGCAGATACGCAGTATTTT. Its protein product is CASSDSTGADTQYF.

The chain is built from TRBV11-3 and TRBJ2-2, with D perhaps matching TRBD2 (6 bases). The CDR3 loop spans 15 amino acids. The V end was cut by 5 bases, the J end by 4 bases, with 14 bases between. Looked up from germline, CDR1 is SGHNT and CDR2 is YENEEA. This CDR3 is CASSTGRGLTGELFF. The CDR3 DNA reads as TGTGCCAGCAGCACGGGACGGGGACTCACCGGGGAGCTGTTTTTT.

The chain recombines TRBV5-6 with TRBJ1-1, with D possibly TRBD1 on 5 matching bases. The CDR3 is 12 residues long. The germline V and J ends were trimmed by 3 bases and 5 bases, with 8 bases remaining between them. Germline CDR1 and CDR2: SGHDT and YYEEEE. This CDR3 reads CASSWTSTEAFF. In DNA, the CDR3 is TGTGCCAGCAGCTGGACAAGTACTGAAGCTTTCTTT.

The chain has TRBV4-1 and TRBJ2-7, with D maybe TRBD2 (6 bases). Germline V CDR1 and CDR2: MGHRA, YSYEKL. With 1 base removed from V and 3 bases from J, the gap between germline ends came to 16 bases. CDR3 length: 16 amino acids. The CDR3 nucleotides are TGCGCCAGCAGCCAAGTTGGCAGGGAGGCCGACTACGAGCAGTACTTC. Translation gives CASSQVGREADYEQYF.

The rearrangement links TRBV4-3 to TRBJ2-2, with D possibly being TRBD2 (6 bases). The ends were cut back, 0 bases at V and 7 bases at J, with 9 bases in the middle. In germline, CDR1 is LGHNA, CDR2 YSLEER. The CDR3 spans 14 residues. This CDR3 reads CASSQDRGYGELFF. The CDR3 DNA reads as TGCGCCAGCAGCCAAGATCGGGGGTACGGGGAGCTGTTTTTT.

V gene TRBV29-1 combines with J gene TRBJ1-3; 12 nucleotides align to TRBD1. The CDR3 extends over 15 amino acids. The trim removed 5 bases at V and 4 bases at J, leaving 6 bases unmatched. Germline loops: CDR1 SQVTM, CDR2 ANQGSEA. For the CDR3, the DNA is TGCAGCGTTTCCCCGGGACAGGGGGCAGGAAACACCATATATTTT. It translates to CSVSPGQGAGNTIYF.

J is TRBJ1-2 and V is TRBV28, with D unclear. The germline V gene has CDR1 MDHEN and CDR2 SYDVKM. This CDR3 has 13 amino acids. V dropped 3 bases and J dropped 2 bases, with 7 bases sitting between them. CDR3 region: CASSFGRNYGYTF. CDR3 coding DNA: TGTGCCAGCAGTTTTGGCAGGAACTATGGCTACACCTTC.

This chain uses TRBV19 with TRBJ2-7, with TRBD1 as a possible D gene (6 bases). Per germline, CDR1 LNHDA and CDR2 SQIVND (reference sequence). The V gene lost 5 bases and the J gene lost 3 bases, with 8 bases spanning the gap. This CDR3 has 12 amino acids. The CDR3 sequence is CASSDRFYEQYF. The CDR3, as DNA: TGTGCCAGTAGTGACAGGTTCTACGAGCAGTACTTC.

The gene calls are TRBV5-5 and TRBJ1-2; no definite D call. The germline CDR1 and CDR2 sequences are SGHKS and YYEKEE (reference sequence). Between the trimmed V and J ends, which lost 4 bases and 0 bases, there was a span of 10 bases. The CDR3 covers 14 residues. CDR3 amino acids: CASSPEVTNYGYTF. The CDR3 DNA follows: TGTGCCAGCAGCCCGGAGGTCACTAACTATGGCTACACCTTC.

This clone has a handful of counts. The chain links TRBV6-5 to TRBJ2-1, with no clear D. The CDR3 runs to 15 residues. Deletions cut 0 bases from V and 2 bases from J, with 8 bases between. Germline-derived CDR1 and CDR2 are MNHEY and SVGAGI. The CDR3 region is CASSYSNEAYNEQFF. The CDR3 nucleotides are TGTGCCAGCAGTTACTCGAATGAGGCCTACAATGAGCAGTTCTTC.

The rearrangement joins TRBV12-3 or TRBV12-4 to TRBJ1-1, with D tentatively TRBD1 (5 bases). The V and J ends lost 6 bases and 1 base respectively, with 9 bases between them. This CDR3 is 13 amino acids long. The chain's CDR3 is CASRSQENTEAFF. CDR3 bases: TGTGCCAGCAGGTCACAGGAGAACACTGAAGCTTTCTTT.

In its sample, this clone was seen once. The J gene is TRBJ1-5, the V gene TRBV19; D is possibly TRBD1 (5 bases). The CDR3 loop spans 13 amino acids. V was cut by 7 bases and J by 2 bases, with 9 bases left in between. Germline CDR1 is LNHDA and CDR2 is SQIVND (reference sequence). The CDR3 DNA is TGTGCCAGTAACCAACAGGGCAATCAGCCCCAGCATTTT. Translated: CASNQQGNQPQHF.

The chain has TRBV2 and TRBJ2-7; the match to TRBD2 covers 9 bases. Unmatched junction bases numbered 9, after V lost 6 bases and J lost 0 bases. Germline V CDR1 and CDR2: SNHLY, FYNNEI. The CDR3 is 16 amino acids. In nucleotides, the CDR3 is TGTGCCAGCAGGGGACGCGCGGGGGGGGACTCCTACGAGCAGTACTTC. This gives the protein CASRGRAGGDSYEQYF. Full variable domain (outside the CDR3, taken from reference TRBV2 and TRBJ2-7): EPEVTQTPSHQVTQMGQEVILRCVPISNHLYFYWYRQILGQKVEFLVSFYNNEISEKSEIFDDQFSVERPDGSNFTLKIRSTKLEDSAMYFCASRGRAGGDSYEQYFGPGTRLTVT.

CDR3 nucleotides: TGCGCCAGCAGCCAAGGGAGATCGCAGGACAGGGACCGACCCCAGCATTTT. Its translation: CASSQGRSQDRDRPQHF. The chain uses TRBV4-1 and TRBJ1-5; 8 nucleotides agree with TRBD1. CDR3 length: 17 amino acids. The germline CDR1 and CDR2 sequences are MGHRA and YSYEKL. The junction had 15 bases not matched to a gene; V was cut back by 1 base and J by 10 bases.

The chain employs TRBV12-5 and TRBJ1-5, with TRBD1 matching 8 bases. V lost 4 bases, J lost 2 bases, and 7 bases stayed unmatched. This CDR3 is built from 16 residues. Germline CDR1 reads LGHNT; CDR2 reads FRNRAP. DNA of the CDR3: TGTGCTAGTGGTTCACTACAGGGGGTCGGCAATCAGCCCCAGCATTTT. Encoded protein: CASGSLQGVGNQPQHF. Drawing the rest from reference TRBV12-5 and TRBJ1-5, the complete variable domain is DARVTQTPRHKVTEMGQEVTMRCQPILGHNTVFWYRQTMMQGLELLAYFRNRAPLDDSGMPKDRFSAEMPDATLATLKIQPSEPRDSAVYFCASGSLQGVGNQPQHFGDGTRLSIL.

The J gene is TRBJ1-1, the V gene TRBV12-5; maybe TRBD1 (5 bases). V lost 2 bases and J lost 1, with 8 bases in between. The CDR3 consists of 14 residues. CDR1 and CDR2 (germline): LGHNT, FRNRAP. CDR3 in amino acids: CASGLFGQNTEAFF. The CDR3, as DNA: TGTGCTAGTGGTTTGTTCGGACAGAACACTGAAGCTTTCTTT.

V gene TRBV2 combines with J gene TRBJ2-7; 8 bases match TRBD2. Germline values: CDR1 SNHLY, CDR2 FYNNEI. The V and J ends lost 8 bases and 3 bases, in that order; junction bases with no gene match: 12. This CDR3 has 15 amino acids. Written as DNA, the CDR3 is TGTGCCAGCCAATTCCCGAGCGGGGGATTCTACGAGCAGTACTTC. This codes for CASQFPSGGFYEQYF.

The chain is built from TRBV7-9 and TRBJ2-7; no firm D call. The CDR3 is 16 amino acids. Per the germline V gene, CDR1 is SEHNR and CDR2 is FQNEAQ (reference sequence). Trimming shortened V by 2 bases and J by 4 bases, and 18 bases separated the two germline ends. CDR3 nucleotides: TGTGCCAGCAGCTTACTCACCGCGACAAACCCTTACGAGCAGTACTTC. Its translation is CASSLLTATNPYEQYF.

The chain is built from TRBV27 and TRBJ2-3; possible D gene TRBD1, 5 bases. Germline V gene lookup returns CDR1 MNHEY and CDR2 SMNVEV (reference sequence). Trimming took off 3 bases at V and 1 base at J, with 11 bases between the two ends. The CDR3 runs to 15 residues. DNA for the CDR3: TGTGCCAGCAGTTTGGGGCCGCCGGGCACAGATACGCAGTATTTT. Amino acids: CASSLGPPGTDTQYF.

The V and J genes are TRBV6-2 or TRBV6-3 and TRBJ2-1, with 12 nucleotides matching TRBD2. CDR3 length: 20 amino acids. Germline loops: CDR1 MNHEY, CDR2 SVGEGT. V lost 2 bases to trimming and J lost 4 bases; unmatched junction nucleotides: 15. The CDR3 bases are TGTGCCAGCAGTTACACGACCGGTTTAGGACTAGCGGGGAGTTACAATGAGCAGTTCTTC. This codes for CASSYTTGLGLAGSYNEQFF.

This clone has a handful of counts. The CDR3 loop is CASSRGQDYGYTF. In DNA form, the CDR3 reads TGTGCCAGCAGCCGGGGACAGGACTATGGCTACACCTTC. The V and J genes are TRBV3-1 (or the pseudogene TRBV3-2) and TRBJ1-2; TRBD1 matches 8 bases. The V gene's germline CDR1 is LGHDT and CDR2 YNNKEL (reference sequence). The CDR3 contains 13 residues. After removal of 4 bases from V and 3 bases from J, the junction contained 1 base not matched to a gene.

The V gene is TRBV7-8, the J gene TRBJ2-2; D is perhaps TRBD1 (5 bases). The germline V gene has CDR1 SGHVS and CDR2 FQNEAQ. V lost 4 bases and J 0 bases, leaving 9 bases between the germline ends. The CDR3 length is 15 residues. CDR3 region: CASSSTAPNTGELFF. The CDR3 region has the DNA TGTGCCAGCAGCTCGACAGCCCCGAACACCGGGGAGCTGTTTTTT. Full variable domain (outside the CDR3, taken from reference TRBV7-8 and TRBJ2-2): GAGVSQSPRYKVAKRGQDVALRCDPISGHVSLFWYQQALGQGPEFLTYFQNEAQLDKSGLPSDRFFAERPEGSVSTLKIQRTQQEDSAVYLCASSSTAPNTGELFFGEGSRLTVL.

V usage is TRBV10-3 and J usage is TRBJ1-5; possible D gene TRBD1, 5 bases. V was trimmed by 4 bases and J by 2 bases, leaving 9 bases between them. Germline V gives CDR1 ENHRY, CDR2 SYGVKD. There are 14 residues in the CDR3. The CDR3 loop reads CAISGQGGNQPQHF. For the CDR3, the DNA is TGTGCCATCAGTGGCCAGGGTGGCAATCAGCCCCAGCATTTT.

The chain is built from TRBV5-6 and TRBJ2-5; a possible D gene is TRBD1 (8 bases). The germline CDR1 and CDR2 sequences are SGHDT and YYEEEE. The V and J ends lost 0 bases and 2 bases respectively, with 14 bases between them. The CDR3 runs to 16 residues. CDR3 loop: CASSLDTGGGQETQYF. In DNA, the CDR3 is TGTGCCAGCAGCTTGGATACAGGGGGAGGGCAAGAGACCCAGTACTTC.